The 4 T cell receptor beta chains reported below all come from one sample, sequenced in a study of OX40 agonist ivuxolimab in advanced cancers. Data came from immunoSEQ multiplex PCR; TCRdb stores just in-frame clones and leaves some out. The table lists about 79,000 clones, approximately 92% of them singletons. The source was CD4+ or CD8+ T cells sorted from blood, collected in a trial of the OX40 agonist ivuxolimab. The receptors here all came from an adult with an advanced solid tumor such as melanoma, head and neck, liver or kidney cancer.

CDR3 in DNA: TGCGCCAGCAGCTTGAGGCCCCAAGAGACCCAGTACTTC. Residues: CASSLRPQETQYF. J is TRBJ2-5 and V is TRBV5-1; D gene ambiguous. This CDR3 contains 13 residues. Trimming cost V 1 base and J 1 base, with 5 bases left between them. Germline V gene lookup returns CDR1 SGHRS and CDR2 YFSETQ.

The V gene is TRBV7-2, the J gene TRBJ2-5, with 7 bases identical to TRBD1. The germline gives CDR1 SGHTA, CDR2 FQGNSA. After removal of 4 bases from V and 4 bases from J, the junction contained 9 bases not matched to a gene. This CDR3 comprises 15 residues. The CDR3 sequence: CASSSQTGLPETQYF. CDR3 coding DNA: TGTGCCAGCAGCTCACAGACAGGGCTCCCAGAGACCCAGTACTTC.

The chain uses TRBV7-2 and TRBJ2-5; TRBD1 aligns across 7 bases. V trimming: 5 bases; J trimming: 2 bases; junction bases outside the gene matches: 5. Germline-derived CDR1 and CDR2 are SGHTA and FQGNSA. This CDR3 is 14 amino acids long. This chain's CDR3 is CASSPVGQQETQYF. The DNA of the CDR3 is TGTGCCAGCAGCCCAGTGGGACAGCAAGAGACCCAGTACTTC.

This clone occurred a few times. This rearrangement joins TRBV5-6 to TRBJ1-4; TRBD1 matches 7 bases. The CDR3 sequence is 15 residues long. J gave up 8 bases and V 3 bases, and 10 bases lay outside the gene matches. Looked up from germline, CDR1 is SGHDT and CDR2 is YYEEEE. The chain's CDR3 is CASSYDRDLGEKLFF. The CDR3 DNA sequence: TGTGCCAGCAGCTACGACAGGGATTTAGGCGAAAAACTGTTTTTT.